Listed below are T cell receptor beta chains from one sample, sequenced in a study of OX40 agonist ivuxolimab in advanced cancers. Sequenced by immunoSEQ multiplex PCR; TCRdb stores in-frame clones only, minus some. Found here are some 74,000 clones, roughly 90% of them singletons; the top ten hold around 0.98%. The specimen was CD4+ or CD8+ T cells sorted from blood, collected in a trial of the OX40 agonist ivuxolimab. These receptors originate from an adult with an advanced solid tumor such as melanoma, head and neck, liver or kidney cancer. Both conserved end residues are part of each CDR3. The D gene is left open where the match is weak. Only part of the rows carry a size: once, few, many, or a class if the clone is expanded.

CDR3	DNA	J	size	D	V
CASSTHYEQYF	TGCGCCAGCAGCACTCACTACGAGCAGTACTTC	TRBJ2-7	-	-	TRBV5-1
CASRGEGTGVPNEQFF	TGTGCCAGTAGGGGGGAAGGGACAGGGGTCCCCAATGAGCAGTTCTTC	TRBJ2-1	few	TRBD1	TRBV19
CAGGAGVTDTQYF	TGTGCCGGGGGCGCGGGGGTGACAGATACGCAGTATTTT	TRBJ2-3	-	-	TRBV30
CASRPGTGGWYGYTF	TGTGCCAGCAGACCCGGGACAGGGGGCTGGTATGGCTACACCTTC	TRBJ1-2	-	TRBD1	TRBV2
CASRGWEQYF	TGTGCCAGCAGGGGGTGGGAGCAGTACTTC	TRBJ2-7	-	-	TRBV6-1
CASSYRQVDNSPLHF	TGTGCCAGCAGCTACCGACAGGTCGATAATTCACCCCTCCACTTT	TRBJ1-6	-	-	TRBV7-8
CASSRLGGETQYF	TGTGCCAGCAGCCGCCTGGGCGGGGAGACCCAGTACTTC	TRBJ2-5	few	-	TRBV11-2
CSVRQASLETQYF	TGCAGCGTCAGACAGGCTAGCTTGGAGACCCAGTACTTC	TRBJ2-5	-	-	TRBV29-1
CASSLSGWWGTGDENTEAFF	TGTGCCAGCAGTTTATCTGGGTGGTGGGGGACAGGGGACGAGAACACTGAAGCTTTCTTT	TRBJ1-1	-	TRBD1	TRBV28
CASSRDIASGNTIYF	TGTGCCAGCAGTCGGGACATAGCCTCTGGAAACACCATATATTTT	TRBJ1-3	once	-	TRBV7-2
CASNREGGRMETQYF	TGTGCCAGCAATAGAGAGGGGGGTAGAATGGAGACCCAGTACTTC	TRBJ2-5	-	-	TRBV6-5
CASSLARVDGYTF	TGTGCCAGCAGCTTAGCCAGGGTTGATGGCTACACCTTC	TRBJ1-2	-	-	TRBV11-2
CASSLSAGGDNEQFF	TGTGCCAGCAGTTTATCGGCGGGAGGGGACAATGAGCAGTTCTTC	TRBJ2-1	-	TRBD2	TRBV28
CASSLGKREGRTDTQYF	TGTGCCAGCAGCTTAGGCAAGCGGGAGGGTCGCACAGATACGCAGTATTTT	TRBJ2-3	-	TRBD2	TRBV7-9
CASSFTGTYTDTQYF	TGTGCCAGCAGCTTTACCGGGACTTACACAGATACGCAGTATTTT	TRBJ2-3	-	-	TRBV7-2
CASRAYNTKAYEQYF	TGTGCCAGCCGGGCCTACAATACCAAGGCCTACGAGCAGTACTTC	TRBJ2-7	-	-	TRBV6-6
CASSYSANYGYTF	TGTGCCAGCAGTTACTCCGCTAACTATGGCTACACCTTC	TRBJ1-2	-	-	TRBV6-6
CASSLELDTYEQYF	TGTGCCAGCAGCTTAGAACTGGACACCTACGAGCAGTACTTC	TRBJ2-7	few	-	TRBV7-2
CASSRATEPVSVTQYF	TGTGCCAGCAGCAGGGCAACTGAACCGGTGTCGGTGACCCAGTACTTC	TRBJ2-5	once	-	TRBV21-1
CASSRRPERSTDTQYF	TGTGCCAGCAGTCGCCGACCCGAGCGGAGCACAGATACGCAGTATTTT	TRBJ2-3	-	-	TRBV28
CASSPGTDQETQYF	TGTGCCAGCAGTCCTGGGACAGACCAAGAGACCCAGTACTTC	TRBJ2-5	few	TRBD1	TRBV28
CASSHRDRYWYGYTF	TGTGCCAGTAGCCACCGGGACAGGTATTGGTATGGCTACACCTTC	TRBJ1-2	once	TRBD1	TRBV19
CASSRRSGTGLTNEKLFF	TGTGCCAGCAGCCGACGATCCGGGACAGGGCTAACTAATGAAAAACTGTTTTTT	TRBJ1-4	-	TRBD1	TRBV7-9
CASIPGNYGNTIYF	TGTGCCAGCATCCCCGGGAATTATGGAAACACCATATATTTT	TRBJ1-3	-	-	TRBV28
CAISDPLAGGAHGYTF	TGTGCCATCAGTGACCCCCTCGCAGGGGGCGCCCATGGCTACACCTTC	TRBJ1-2	few	TRBD1	TRBV10-3
CASSAPDRAAKNIQYF	TGTGCCAGTAGTGCGCCGGACAGGGCAGCCAAAAACATTCAGTACTTC	TRBJ2-4	-	TRBD1	TRBV19
CASSIGAYNEQFF	TGTGCCAGCAGTATCGGAGCCTACAATGAGCAGTTCTTC	TRBJ2-1	-	-	TRBV28
CASSVDGGNQPQHF	TGTGCCAGCAGTGTGGATGGGGGAAATCAGCCCCAGCATTTT	TRBJ1-5	-	-	TRBV2
CASSEGLGYNSPLHF	TGTGCCAGCAGTGAGGGTTTGGGATATAATTCACCCCTCCACTTT	TRBJ1-6	-	-	TRBV27
CSAFVPANYGYTF	TGCAGCGCCTTTGTGCCTGCAAACTATGGCTACACCTTC	TRBJ1-2	-	-	TRBV29-1
CASSAPSSRPVGTQYF	TGTGCCAGCAGTGCCCCCTCGTCGCGCCCGGTGGGGACCCAGTACTTC	TRBJ2-5	once	-	TRBV28